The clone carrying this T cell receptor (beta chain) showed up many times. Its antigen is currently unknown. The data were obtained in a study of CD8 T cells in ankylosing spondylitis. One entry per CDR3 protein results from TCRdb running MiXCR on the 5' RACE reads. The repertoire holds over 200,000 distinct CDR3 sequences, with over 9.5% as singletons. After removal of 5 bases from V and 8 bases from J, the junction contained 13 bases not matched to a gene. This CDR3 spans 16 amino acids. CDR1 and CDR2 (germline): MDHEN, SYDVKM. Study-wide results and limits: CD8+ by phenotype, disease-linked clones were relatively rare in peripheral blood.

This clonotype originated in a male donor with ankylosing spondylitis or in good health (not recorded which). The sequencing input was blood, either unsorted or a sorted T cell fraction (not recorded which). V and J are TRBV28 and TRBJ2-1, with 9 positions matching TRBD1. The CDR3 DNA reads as TGTGCCAGCAGTGTGGGAGGGGACAGGGTTATATATGAGCAGTTCTTC. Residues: CASSVGGDRVIYEQFF.